The clone carrying this TCR beta chain has a count of ten or more. CDR1 is SGHRS, CDR2 YFSETQ, per germline. The CDR3 spans 14 residues. V was pared by 5 bases and J by 2 bases, with 13 bases between. Time point of the sample: sample taken at primary tumor resection. These data originate in a study of spatial heterogeneity in lung cancer. Individual TCR cDNA molecules each bore their own unique molecular identifier. One entry per CDR3 protein results from TCRdb running MiXCR on the 5' RACE reads. The profile shows some 83,000 distinct CDR3 sequences, under 8.5% of them singletons. This chain links TRBV5-1 with TRBJ2-5; weak D call: TRBD2 (7 bases). This receptor was taken from a male donor with early-stage non-small cell lung cancer. The starting material was PBMCs, obtained at surgery. The CDR3 region has the DNA TGCGCCAGCAGTTCAAAGGGGGGGCAAGAGACCCAGTACTTC. This translates into CASSSKGGQETQYF. Combining the CDR3 with reference TRBV5-1 and TRBJ2-5 gives the whole variable domain KAGVTQTPRYLIKTRGQQVTLSCSPISGHRSVSWYQQTPGQGLQFLFEYFSETQRNKGNFPGRFSGRQFSNSRSEMNVSTLELGDSALYLCASSSKGGQETQYFGPGTRLLVL.